This entry features one T cell receptor beta chain sequence. Its target is not known. The libraries of TRB cDNA were constructed through 5' RACE using UMI labels. TCRdb processed the 5' RACE reads again and assigns one entry to each CDR3 protein, with no DNA. The table counts approximately 98,000 distinct CDR3 sequences; approximately 1% lies in the top ten. The CDR3 totals 13 residues. Germline V gene data show CDR1 as SGDLS and CDR2 as YYNGEE. The sample is drawn from a study of CXCR3-negative and CXCR3-positive naive CD8 T cells. Study observations and caveats: For CXCR3-positive naive cells, TRB CDR3s were more hydrophobic than those of CXCR3-negative naive cells.

J is TRBJ2-7 and V is TRBV9. This clonotype originated in a human donor in good health. Some clones in this sample may be carry-over from other donors' samples. Sequenced sample: naive CXCR3+ CD8+ T cells from blood. Subset described: CD45RO-CCR7+CD27+CD95- naive CD8+ T cells expressing CXCR3 (TNR3+). The CDR3 protein is CASSQDENYEQYF. Together with reference TRBV9 and TRBJ2-7, the CDR3 gives the full variable domain: DSGVTQTPKHLITATGQRVTLRCSPRSGDLSVYWYQQSLDQGLQFLIQYYNGEERAKGNILERFSAQQFPDLHSELNLSSLELGDSALYFCASSQDENYEQYFGPGTRLTVT.